This T cell receptor (beta chain) stems from a study of T cells expressing NK-cell markers. For the study at large: CD3+CD56+NKG2C+, CD3+CD56+NKG2C- and CD3+CD56-NKG2C+ T cells, once sorted, supplied the TCR beta repertoires.

A word on this clonotype: The antigen is unknown.

Study results and caveats: Dominant NKG2C+ clonotype frequencies of roughly 1.0-7.0% of CD8+ T cells were measured in more than 5 donors. Expanded NKG2C+ T cell clones were not confirmed as HCMV-specific.

The length of the CDR3 is 15 residues. Per the germline V gene, CDR1 is DFQATT and CDR2 is SNEGSKA (reference sequence). Beta-chain TCR cDNA was generated via 5'RACE template switching with UMIs. TCRdb reprocessed the 5' RACE reads and stores each CDR3 protein as one record, lacking DNA. This sample's table reports 400,000 or so distinct CDR3 sequences. Input material: blood T cells: a sorted CD56 or NKG2C T cell subset, CD4+ or CD8+ T cells, or bulk PBMC T cells (not recorded which). The clonotype was recovered from a woman aged 45-59 years in good health. The V and J genes are TRBV20-1 and TRBJ2-1; TCRdb designates TRBD2, a call that cannot be tested without DNA. CDR3 in amino acids: CSASRLAGARDEQFF.